Below are 25 T cell receptor beta chains sequenced from a single sample in a study of blood T cell repertoires in COVID-19. TCRdb's copy holds only in-frame clones and misses some; the assay was immunoSEQ multiplex PCR. The repertoire holds about 180,000 clones, with roughly nine tenths as singletons. The sequencing input was peripheral blood. These TCRs come from a woman aged 25 to 39 with active or convalescent COVID-19.

This chain links TRBV2 with TRBJ1-5, with 7 bases fitting TRBD1. Trimming cost V 5 bases and J 5 bases; bases outside gene matches: 9. Germline V gives CDR1 SNHLY, CDR2 FYNNEI. This CDR3 is 15 amino acids long. CDR3 coding DNA: TGTGCCAGCAGTAGTTTTACAGGGGACCATCAGCCCCAGCATTTT. As protein: CASSSFTGDHQPQHF.

This chain uses TRBV6-5 with TRBJ2-2, with TRBD1 matching over 11 bases. The V gene end was trimmed by 7 bases and the J gene end by 6 bases; junction bases not matched to a gene: 4. The CDR3 is 14 residues long. CDR1 and CDR2 from the germline V gene are MNHEY and SVGAGI. CDR3 region: CASISGQGAGELFF. The CDR3 DNA is TGTGCCAGCATTTCGGGACAGGGGGCCGGGGAGCTGTTTTTT.

In its sample, this clone was seen a few times. The rearrangement links TRBV13 to TRBJ1-2, with D unclear. CDR3 length equals 15 residues. V was cut by 0 bases and J by 2 bases, with 10 bases left in between. Germline CDR1 PRHDT, CDR2 FYEKMQ (reference sequence). CDR3 residues: CASSLGAVSNYGYTF. The CDR3 DNA reads as TGTGCCAGCAGCTTAGGGGCAGTCTCCAACTATGGCTACACCTTC.

The chain employs TRBV5-1 and TRBJ2-5; D perhaps matches TRBD2 (6 bases). Germline V lookup: CDR1 SGHRS, CDR2 YFSETQ. CDR3 length: 15 residues. V was shortened by 2 bases and J by 1 base, with 12 bases between the two germline ends. CDR3 residues: CASSFRVGGQETQYF. The CDR3 DNA reads as TGCGCCAGCAGCTTTCGTGTGGGGGGCCAAGAGACCCAGTACTTC.

CDR3 in DNA: TGTGCCAGTAAGGGTTTAAGCGGGGGGGTACAAGAGACCCAGTACTTC. Amino acids: CASKGLSGGVQETQYF. The gene calls are TRBV19 and TRBJ2-5; the match to TRBD2 covers 10 bases. Germline CDR1 reads LNHDA; CDR2 reads SQIVND (reference sequence). This CDR3 is 16 amino acids long. V shed 7 bases and J 2 bases; nucleotides not matched to a gene: 10.

This clone showed up just a few times. The V and J genes are TRBV5-6 and TRBJ1-2; D unresolved. Germline V gene lookup returns CDR1 SGHDT and CDR2 YYEEEE. This CDR3 comprises 12 residues. V was clipped by 1 base and J by 8 bases, with 9 bases between them. CDR3 residues: CASSLYQRGYTF. CDR3 sequence (DNA): TGTGCCAGCAGCTTGTATCAGAGGGGCTACACCTTC.

The rearrangement joins TRBV2 to TRBJ2-1, with 7 bases fitting TRBD2. V lost 3 bases and J lost 5; bases outside the gene matches: 13. Per the germline V gene, CDR1 is SNHLY and CDR2 is FYNNEI. The CDR3 is made up of 17 amino acids. The CDR3 spells CASSEDLAGALNNEQFF. The CDR3 region has the DNA TGTGCCAGCAGTGAGGACTTGGCGGGAGCCCTTAACAATGAGCAGTTCTTC.

V usage is TRBV7-2 and J usage is TRBJ2-1, with D tentatively TRBD1 (6 bases). Trimming took 7 bases from V and 4 from J, leaving 14 bases between them. The CDR3 sequence is 14 residues long. Germline assignment: CDR1 SGHTA and CDR2 FQGNSA. The CDR3 DNA reads as TGTGCCAGCACCCCCGGGACAAGGTACAATGAGCAGTTCTTC. As protein: CASTPGTRYNEQFF.

The V and J genes are TRBV7-2 and TRBJ2-7; 11 bases are shared with TRBD2. The CDR3 spans 15 residues. Germline CDR1 SGHTA, CDR2 FQGNSA. V shed 3 bases and J 0 bases; nucleotides not matched to a gene: 1. CDR3 sequence reads: CASSFGTSGSYEQYF. CDR3 DNA: TGTGCCAGCAGCTTCGGGACTAGCGGCTCCTACGAGCAGTACTTC.

The gene calls are TRBV7-9 and TRBJ1-6, with 12 positions matching TRBD1. Germline assignment: CDR1 SEHNR and CDR2 FQNEAQ (reference sequence). The junction had 5 bases not matched to a gene; V was cut back by 2 bases and J by 9 bases. The CDR3 has 16 amino acids. The CDR3 spells CASSLPGQGAVSPLHF. CDR3 DNA sequence: TGTGCCAGCAGCTTACCGGGACAGGGGGCTGTTTCACCCCTCCACTTT.

The CDR3 nucleotides are TGTGCCAGCAGCAGGACATTGGATTCTAACTATGGCTACACCTTC. Translating it yields CASSRTLDSNYGYTF. This rearrangement joins TRBV21-1 to TRBJ1-2; the table's D call, TRBD1, was not checked against the DNA. TRBV21-1 is reported as a pseudogene. The CDR3 extends over 15 amino acids.

This chain links TRBV15 with TRBJ1-3, with D perhaps matching TRBD1 (5 bases). The CDR3 is 16 residues long. V shed 1 base and J shed 0 bases, with 10 bases lying between them. Germline CDR1 is LNHNV and CDR2 is YYDKDF (reference sequence). The CDR3 loop is CATSRVAGGSGNTIYF. Written as DNA, the CDR3 is TGTGCCACCAGCAGAGTGGCGGGGGGCTCTGGAAACACCATATATTTT.

This clone was found once. V is TRBV3-1 (or the pseudogene TRBV3-2) and J is TRBJ2-1; D gene ambiguous. CDR1 is LGHDT and CDR2 is YNNKEL in the germline V gene (reference sequence). Trimming took off 3 bases at V and 0 bases at J, with 21 bases between the two ends. This CDR3 is 19 amino acids long. The CDR3 region has the DNA TGTGCCAGCAGCCACCGCCCTGGTCGAACTTTGAGCTCCTACAATGAGCAGTTCTTC. This encodes CASSHRPGRTLSSYNEQFF.

The chain combines TRBV18 with TRBJ2-5, with D perhaps TRBD2 (6 bases). Germline assignment: CDR1 KGHSH and CDR2 LQKENI. V was clipped by 3 bases and J by 3 bases, with 14 bases between them. This CDR3 contains 15 residues. The CDR3 spells CASSPGEVVEETQYF. The CDR3 DNA sequence: TGTGCCAGCTCACCGGGGGAGGTCGTCGAAGAGACCCAGTACTTC.

This clone was counted a single time. V is TRBV27 and J is TRBJ2-6; 7 nucleotides agree with TRBD2. Germline V CDR1 and CDR2: MNHEY, SMNVEV (reference sequence). V lost 8 bases, J lost 0 bases, and 4 bases stayed unmatched. This CDR3 spans 15 amino acids. CDR3 DNA sequence: TGTGCCAGCGGGGAGGGTGGCTCTGGGGCCAACGTCCTGACTTTC. Amino acid sequence: CASGEGGSGANVLTF.

The rearrangement uses TRBV2 and TRBJ1-4; possibly TRBD1 for D (6 bases). Trimming left V 7 bases short and J 10 bases short, with 16 bases between. Germline V gene lookup returns CDR1 SNHLY and CDR2 FYNNEI. This CDR3 spans 13 amino acids. CDR3: CASISQGWGKLFF. The CDR3, as DNA: TGTGCCAGCATTAGTCAGGGGTGGGGAAAACTGTTTTTT.

This chain uses TRBV5-1 with TRBJ1-2; D not resolved. Germline loops: CDR1 SGHRS, CDR2 YFSETQ. The CDR3 consists of 14 residues. The V gene lost 0 bases and the J gene lost 1 base, with 7 bases spanning the gap. DNA for the CDR3: TGCGCCAGCAGCTTGGCCGGGGATAACTATGGCTACACCTTC. Translated: CASSLAGDNYGYTF. Full variable domain (remainder filled in from reference TRBV5-1 and TRBJ1-2): KAGVTQTPRYLIKTRGQQVTLSCSPISGHRSVSWYQQTPGQGLQFLFEYFSETQRNKGNFPGRFSGRQFSNSRSEMNVSTLELGDSALYLCASSLAGDNYGYTFGSGTRLTVV.

The CDR3 DNA follows: TGTGCCTGGAGTGTACCACGAGTAGTAGTACCGATTTCCTACGAGCAGTACTTC. Its protein product is CAWSVPRVVVPISYEQYF. This chain uses TRBV30 with TRBJ2-7; D uncertain. The germline V gene has CDR1 GTSNPN and CDR2 SVGIG (reference sequence). V lost 0 bases, J lost 1 base, and 22 bases lay in between. CDR3 length equals 18 residues.

V gene TRBV5-1 combines with J gene TRBJ1-4; D unclear. The CDR3 extends over 14 amino acids. V shed 5 bases and J shed 0 bases, with 8 bases lying between them. Per germline, CDR1 SGHRS and CDR2 YFSETQ. The CDR3 coding sequence is TGCGCCAGCAGGTCCGGGGCAACTAATGAAAAACTGTTTTTT. This encodes CASRSGATNEKLFF.

This chain joins TRBV5-1 and TRBJ1-2; no clear D gene. The germline CDR1 and CDR2 sequences are SGHRS and YFSETQ. V was shortened by 3 bases and J by 7 bases, with 10 bases between the two germline ends. There are 12 residues in the CDR3. The CDR3 nucleotides read TGCGCCAGCAGCTACCTCGGGGTTGGCTACACCTTC. As protein: CASSYLGVGYTF.

V and J are TRBV30 and TRBJ1-1; 7 nucleotides line up with TRBD1. Germline assignment: CDR1 GTSNPN and CDR2 SVGIG (reference sequence). The CDR3 has 14 amino acids. J lost 2 bases, V lost 2 bases, and 5 bases had no gene match. The CDR3 sequence: CAWSYRQGNTEAFF. CDR3 nucleotide sequence: TGTGCCTGGAGTTATCGACAGGGAAACACTGAAGCTTTCTTT.

Notes on this clone: Different DNA sequences within this sample yield the same CDR3. J is TRBJ2-5 and V is TRBV18, with D unclear. Germline V CDR1 and CDR2: KGHSH, LQKENI. The CDR3 extends over 12 amino acids. V was clipped by 3 bases and J by 5 bases, with 7 bases between them. DNA for the CDR3: TGTGCCAGCTCACCCACCGGGGAGACCCAGTACTTC. It specifies CASSPTGETQYF.

The chain links TRBV10-2 to TRBJ2-5; weak D call: TRBD1 (6 bases). Between the trimmed V and J ends, which lost 5 bases and 1 base, there was a span of 14 bases. The CDR3 runs 15 residues. Germline V gene data show CDR1 as WSHSY and CDR2 as SAAADI. CDR3 region: CASSRDTFPQETQYF. CDR3 coding DNA: TGCGCCAGCAGTAGGGACACCTTCCCCCAAGAGACCCAGTACTTC.

The CDR3 sequence: CASTQGSYGYTF. The CDR3 DNA is TGTGCCAGCACTCAGGGAAGCTATGGCTACACCTTC. V and J are TRBV6-5 and TRBJ1-2; TRBD1 is a possible D gene (5 bases). Germline V lookup: CDR1 MNHEY, CDR2 SVGAGI. CDR3 length equals 12 residues. Trimming removed 7 bases at V and 4 bases at J, with 10 bases between.

This rearrangement joins TRBV19 to TRBJ1-2, with 7 bases lining up with TRBD1. The J segment lost 4 bases and the V segment lost 3 bases, leaving 8 bases of the junction unmatched. Germline V CDR1 and CDR2: LNHDA, SQIVND (reference sequence). The CDR3 sequence is 15 residues long. The CDR3 sequence: CASSIGSRGIYGYTF. The CDR3 DNA follows: TGTGCCAGTAGTATCGGTTCCAGGGGGATCTATGGCTACACCTTC.